The next 8 T cell receptor beta chains were all read from a single sample in a study of OX40 agonist ivuxolimab in advanced cancers. Assay: immunoSEQ multiplex PCR; the TCRdb copy retains only in-frame clones and omits some. There are 55,000 to 70,000 clones in the sample; 87% occur only once, and 1.3% lies in the top ten. The sample was CD4+ or CD8+ T cells sorted from blood, taken in a trial of the OX40 agonist ivuxolimab. The receptor source for this set is an adult with an advanced solid tumor such as melanoma, head and neck, liver or kidney cancer.

V gene TRBV7-2 combines with J gene TRBJ1-4; D might be TRBD1 (5 bases). The CDR3 consists of 18 residues. V dropped 1 base and J dropped 0 bases, with 15 bases sitting between them. Germline values: CDR1 SGHTA, CDR2 FQGNSA. CDR3 coding DNA: TGTGCCAGCAGCTTAGAACTGGGGACGGCAACAACTAATGAAAAACTGTTTTTT. Protein sequence: CASSLELGTATTNEKLFF.

V and J are TRBV5-8 and TRBJ2-5, with D unresolved. CDR1 SGHTS and CDR2 YDEGEE come from the germline V gene. With 2 bases removed from V and 2 bases from J, the gap between germline ends came to 7 bases. The CDR3 totals 13 residues. CDR3 residues: CASSFRRQETQYF. The CDR3 DNA reads as TGTGCCAGCAGCTTTCGTCGGCAAGAGACCCAGTACTTC.

The rearrangement links TRBV19 to TRBJ2-7, with D perhaps matching TRBD1 (6 bases). V was cut by 8 bases and J by 6 bases, with 14 bases left in between. The CDR3 is 12 amino acids. Germline V gene data show CDR1 as LNHDA and CDR2 as SQIVND (reference sequence). The CDR3 sequence is CASSGQLGEQYF. The CDR3 DNA follows: TGTGCCAGTTCTGGACAGCTCGGCGAGCAGTACTTC.

The V call is TRBV30, the J call TRBJ2-7; possibly TRBD2 for D (6 bases). The germline V gene encodes CDR1 GTSNPN and CDR2 SVGIG (reference sequence). The CDR3 extends over 17 amino acids. Trimming cost V 0 bases and J 7 bases, with 25 bases left between them. The CDR3 loop is CAWSVLRSGRKIFEQYF. The CDR3 region has the DNA TGTGCCTGGAGTGTACTTCGTAGCGGACGGAAGATTTTTGAGCAGTACTTC.

The V and J genes are TRBV4-3 and TRBJ2-3; 7 bases align to TRBD1. J gave up 5 bases and V 0 bases, and 8 bases lay outside the gene matches. The CDR3 is 16 residues long. Germline CDR1 LGHNA, CDR2 YSLEER. The CDR3 coding sequence is TGCGCCAGCAGCCAAGAGAAGGCAGGGGGATTAGATACGCAGTATTTT. It is translated as CASSQEKAGGLDTQYF.

This clone was counted a few times. The chain uses TRBV30 and TRBJ2-5; D not resolved. The V end was cut by 0 bases, the J end by 4 bases, with 15 bases between. The CDR3 length is 15 residues. The germline V gene encodes CDR1 GTSNPN and CDR2 SVGIG (reference sequence). The CDR3 sequence: CAWSVNLGVRETQYF. Here the CDR3 DNA reads TGTGCCTGGAGTGTAAACCTAGGCGTTCGAGAGACCCAGTACTTC.

The V call is TRBV18, the J call TRBJ1-4, with D possibly being TRBD1 (5 bases). CDR1 KGHSH and CDR2 LQKENI come from the germline V gene. The CDR3 spans 15 residues. The germline V and J ends were trimmed by 1 base and 1 base, with 7 bases remaining between them. In nucleotides, the CDR3 is TGTGCCAGCTCACCACGGGGGATAACTAATGAAAAACTGTTTTTT. Translating gives CASSPRGITNEKLFF.

This chain links TRBV10-3 with TRBJ2-3; 11 bases align to TRBD1. Germline CDR1 ENHRY, CDR2 SYGVKD. The CDR3 contains 15 residues. J was trimmed by 5 bases and V by 6 bases; bases with no gene match: 7. CDR3 sequence: CAIRRRGQGEDTQYF. The DNA of the CDR3 is TGTGCCATCAGGAGACGGGGACAGGGGGAAGATACGCAGTATTTT.